This T cell receptor beta chain was identified during a study of T-cell reconstitution after alpha-beta-depleted transplantation in children. Study-wide points: Several hundred graft clones that had expanded were reportedly the source of alpha-beta T cells about two months after transplant. Among T cells one year after transplant, newly produced cells accounted for most counts and diversity. It was surviving recipient T cells and thymic progenitors that gave some patients high TCRbeta diversity at day 60.

This sample's TCRbeta library carried unique molecular identifier barcodes. MiXCR, applied by TCRdb to the PCR reads, yields one record per CDR3 protein. The sample comprises around 200,000 distinct CDR3 sequences, about 15% of which are singletons, and 43% rests with the top ten. This CDR3 is 14 amino acids long. V dropped 0 bases and J dropped 5 bases, with 7 bases sitting between them. CDR1 and CDR2 from the germline V gene are SEHNR and FQNEAQ (reference sequence). This clonotype showed up just a few times. The target antigen is unknown. This sequence originates from a male patient aged 2-9 years who had a stem cell transplant for acute lymphoblastic leukemia, so the T cells may come from the graft donor. The chain employs TRBV7-9 and TRBJ2-2; D is possibly TRBD2 (5 bases). Sequences were derived from PBMCs, mostly from graft donor cells, sampled 360 days after TCRalphabeta/CD19-depleted stem cell transplant. In nucleotides, the CDR3 is TGTGCCAGCAGCTTAGCTGCGGGTACCGGGGAGCTGTTTTTT. Translating it yields CASSLAAGTGELFF.